The rows below give T cell receptor beta chains drawn from one sample of a study of blood T cell repertoires in COVID-19. Data came from immunoSEQ multiplex PCR; TCRdb stores just in-frame clones and leaves some out. The table records 95,000 to 110,000 clones, over 60% of them present only once. Source material: peripheral blood. The receptors originated from a man aged 70 or older with acute or convalescent COVID-19. CDR3s include the opening cysteine and the closing phenylalanine or tryptophan. Each record gives: clone size, V gene, D gene, J gene, CDR3 DNA, CDR3 protein. D genes are given only for firm matches. Not all rows give a size; the values are once, few, many and, for expanded clones, a class.

NA	TRBV2	NA	TRBJ1-2	TGTGCCAGCAGTGAAGAGGTGGCGGCTAACTATGGCTACACCTTC	CASSEEVAANYGYTF
NA	TRBV3-1/TRBV3-2	NA	TRBJ1-6	TGTGCCAGCAGCCAAGGGGGGGATGGACCCCTCCACTTT	CASSQGGDGPLHF
NA	TRBV24-1	TRBD1	TRBJ2-3	TGTGCCACCAGTGATAGTGCTTGGAGGACAGGGTTTTTAAGAGGGGACACAGATACGCAGTATTTT	CATSDSAWRTGFLRGDTDTQYF
NA	TRBV6-4	NA	TRBJ1-5	TGTGCCAGCAGTTACAGGGAGAATCAGCCCCAGCATTTT	CASSYRENQPQHF
few	TRBV11-2	NA	TRBJ1-3	TGTGCCAGCAGAAACCAGGCCAACTCTGGAAACACCATATATTTT	CASRNQANSGNTIYF
few	TRBV12-3/TRBV12-4	NA	TRBJ2-7	TGTGCCAGCAGGCAAACAGGGAACCACGAGCAGTACTTC	CASRQTGNHEQYF
NA	TRBV11-3	NA	TRBJ1-1	TGTGCCAGCAGCTTCACAGGGAACACTGAAGCTTTCTTT	CASSFTGNTEAFF
few	TRBV6-6	NA	TRBJ1-5	TGTGCCAGCAGTTATAAAAGGGGGAATAGCAATCAGCCCCAGCATTTT	CASSYKRGNSNQPQHF
NA	TRBV11-2	NA	TRBJ1-1	TGTGCCAGCAGCCTCCAGGAGGACACTGAAGCTTTCTTT	CASSLQEDTEAFF
NA	TRBV7-9	TRBD1	TRBJ2-7	TGTGCCAGCAGCGTAGGACAGGGGAGGACCTACGAGCAGTACTTC	CASSVGQGRTYEQYF
NA	TRBV7-8	NA	TRBJ2-7	TGTGCCAGCAGCTCACAGGCGGGACCCTACGAGCAGTACTTC	CASSSQAGPYEQYF
NA	TRBV11-2	NA	TRBJ1-1	TGTGCCAGCAGCTTAGCCGGGTTTGGCAGGGCGATTAACACTGAAGCTTTCTTT	CASSLAGFGRAINTEAFF
NA	TRBV9	NA	TRBJ2-5	TGTGCCAGCACCTTCAGGGGCCGCGCCGAAGAGACCCAGTACTTC	CASTFRGRAEETQYF
NA	TRBV11-1	NA	TRBJ2-2	TGTGCCAGCAGCTTAAGCAGGGCCACCGGGGAGCTGTTTTTT	CASSLSRATGELFF
NA	TRBV6-5	NA	TRBJ1-5	TGTGCCACCATACAGGCTTATAGCAATCAGCCCCAGCATTTT	CATIQAYSNQPQHF
NA	TRBV15	NA	TRBJ1-4	TGTGCCACCAGCACCTGGGACACGGATGAAAAACTGTTTTTT	CATSTWDTDEKLFF
NA	TRBV10-2	NA	TRBJ1-1	TGCGCCAGCAGACACCAGGGGTCCGAGAACACTGAAGCTTTCTTT	CASRHQGSENTEAFF
NA	TRBV6-5	TRBD2	TRBJ2-1	TGTGCCAGCAGTTACGGAGGCGGGGGGGCCTGGGAGCAGTTCTTC	CASSYGGGGAWEQFF
NA	TRBV7-2	TRBD1	TRBJ2-2	TGTGCCGTCACTACGGGACAGGTGGGCGGGGAGCTGTTTTTT	CAVTTGQVGGELFF
NA	TRBV7-6	TRBD2	TRBJ2-3	TGTGCCAGCAGCCTCCCCCTAGCGGACACTAGCACAGATACGCAGTATTTT	CASSLPLADTSTDTQYF
few	TRBV10-3	NA	TRBJ2-5	TGTGCCATCAGTGACGAGTACAGCCAAGAGACCCAGTACTTC	CAISDEYSQETQYF
NA	TRBV7-2	NA	TRBJ2-1	TGTGCCAGCAGCTTTCGACTGGACTCCTACAATGAGCAGTTCTTC	CASSFRLDSYNEQFF
once	TRBV19	NA	TRBJ1-4	TGTGCCAGTAGAACAGAAATAGCTAATGAAAAACTGTTTTTT	CASRTEIANEKLFF
NA	TRBV11-2	TRBD1	TRBJ2-1	TGTGCCAGCAGCTTAATAGGACGAAAGGACAGGTACAATGAGCAGTTCTTC	CASSLIGRKDRYNEQFF
NA	TRBV5-6	NA	TRBJ1-5	TGTGCCAGCACGCAGGGCGACCAGCCCCAGCATTTT	CASTQGDQPQHF
NA	TRBV15	NA	TRBJ2-3	TGTGCCACCAGCAGAGATCGGGGAGTAGCGCAGTATTTT	CATSRDRGVAQYF
once	TRBV6-1	NA	TRBJ1-2	TGTGCCAGCAGTGACGGGAGGTATGGCTACACCTTC	CASSDGRYGYTF
NA	TRBV3-1/TRBV3-2	TRBD1	TRBJ1-2	TGTGCCAGCAGCCGTTCAATGAGACAGGGTGAATCTAATGGCTACACCTTC	CASSRSMRQGESNGYTF
NA	TRBV27	NA	TRBJ1-6	TGTGCCAGCAGTTTGTCCAGTGGACACTATAATTCACCCCTCCACTTT	CASSLSSGHYNSPLHF
NA	TRBV28	NA	TRBJ2-5	TGTGCCAGCAGCTCGTGGGGGGTACCCGTCCAAGAGACCCAGTACTTC	CASSSWGVPVQETQYF
NA	TRBV11-3	TRBD1	TRBJ2-3	TGTGCCAGCAGCCTGGGGACAGGGCGAGGGGATACGCAGTATTTT	CASSLGTGRGDTQYF
NA	TRBV19	TRBD1	TRBJ1-2	TGTGCCAGTAGTTGGGGACAGAAAAACTATGGCTACACCTTC	CASSWGQKNYGYTF
NA	TRBV6-6	TRBD1	TRBJ1-1	TGTGCCAGCAGTTACTCGGACAGGGTGGAAACTGAAGCTTTCTTT	CASSYSDRVETEAFF
NA	TRBV5-5	NA	TRBJ2-5	TGTGCCAGCAGCTTTTGGCAGGGCGGAAAAGAGACCCAGTACTTC	CASSFWQGGKETQYF
NA	TRBV5-1	NA	TRBJ2-7	TGCGCCAGCAGGGAACAGGAATACGAGCAGTACTTC	CASREQEYEQYF
once	TRBV11-3	TRBD1	TRBJ1-3	TGTGCCAGCAGCTTCATATACAGGGGTTCCGGAAACACCATATATTTT	CASSFIYRGSGNTIYF
once	TRBV5-5	TRBD2	TRBJ2-2	TGTGCCAGCAGCTTGGGAGGACTAGCGGGGGGGCGAGCCGGGGAGCTGTTTTTT	CASSLGGLAGGRAGELFF
NA	TRBV5-4	TRBD2	TRBJ2-2	TGTGCCAGCAGCCCCGGGACTAGCGGGGGGGCCATCACCGGGGAGCTGTTTTTT	CASSPGTSGGAITGELFF
NA	TRBV6-4	NA	TRBJ2-1	TGTGCCAGCAGTGACGGGACTTTCAATGAGCAGTTCTTC	CASSDGTFNEQFF
NA	TRBV5-1	NA	TRBJ2-3	TGCGCCAGCAGCTTGAGTGGGGGGTTTAGTACAGATACGCAGTATTTT	CASSLSGGFSTDTQYF
NA	TRBV19	NA	TRBJ1-3	TGTGCCAGTAGTCAGACAGGAAGCTCTGGAAACACCATATATTTT	CASSQTGSSGNTIYF
NA	TRBV6-5	TRBD1	TRBJ2-7	TGTGCCAGCAGTCTCGACAGGGACTACGAGCAGTACTTC	CASSLDRDYEQYF
NA	TRBV2	NA	TRBJ1-2	TGTGCCAGCAGTCCCGGGGGGTCTCAGGGCTATGGCTACACCTTC	CASSPGGSQGYGYTF
NA	TRBV11-2	NA	TRBJ1-4	TGTGCCAGCAGCTTAAGGGGGTATAATGAAAAACTGTTTTTT	CASSLRGYNEKLFF
NA	TRBV11-2	TRBD1	TRBJ1-6	TGTGCCAGCAGCTCTTCGACAGGGAATTCACCCCTCCACTTT	CASSSSTGNSPLHF
NA	TRBV19	TRBD2	TRBJ2-2	TGTGCCAGTAGTACAAGCGGGGGGGCCACCGGGGAGCTGTTTTTT	CASSTSGGATGELFF
once	TRBV18	TRBD1	TRBJ2-3	TGTGCCAGCTCACTCGTACAGGGGGATACGCAGTATTTT	CASSLVQGDTQYF